This note documents a single T cell receptor beta chain sequence. As yet, its antigen is unknown. The data derive from a study of cytomegalovirus exposure and HLA in healthy donors. Study at large: For the approximately 360 genotyped donors, approximately 83% fell within the Caucasian-associated ancestry cluster.

Broader study findings: The authors enumerated over 150 TCR beta chains as linked to cytomegalovirus. Solely CMV serostatus was available to characterize immune exposure. Of the V segments, some could not be distinguished, including TRBV6-2 and TRBV6-3, and were excluded.

Looked up from germline, CDR1 is SGHRS and CDR2 is YFSETQ. This CDR3 region has 13 residues. The V and J ends lost 4 bases and 3 bases, in that order; junction bases with no gene match: 1. In the PCR, 60 Vbeta and 13 Jbeta primers were used. Profiled with immunoSEQ multiplex PCR; TCRdb holds only in-frame clones, not every one. The sample has about 160,000 clones; approximately 84% are singletons. Sequenced sample: PBMCs. This clonotype was sampled from a woman between 40 and 50 years old in good health and CMV-seropositive. V and J are TRBV5-1 and TRBJ2-1; 7 positions agree with TRBD1. CDR3 amino acids: CASSGTVYNEQFF. The CDR3 nucleotides are TGCGCCAGCAGCGGGACAGTCTACAATGAGCAGTTCTTC.